These T cell receptor beta chains were read from a single sample in a study of PD-1 blockade in mismatch repair-deficient tumors. Clones were sequenced by immunoSEQ multiplex PCR, and TCRdb holds only the in-frame ones, with some missing. The profile covers fewer than 45,000 clones, with roughly 85% appearing a single time and 3.9% taken by the ten largest. Sequencing used peripheral blood, obtained roughly 76 weeks after starting pembrolizumab. All receptors derive from an adult with mismatch repair-deficient cancer. Both conserved end residues are part of each CDR3.

V	length	J	CDR3
TRBV5-6	14	TRBJ1-2	CASVSYRTFRGYTF
TRBV2	15	TRBJ2-3	CASRGGLAVTDTQYF
TRBV7-2	12	TRBJ2-3	CASSLFSDTQYF
TRBV11-2	15	TRBJ2-1	CASSSLGGGPGEQFF
TRBV7-3	16	TRBJ2-7	CASSLEGTSGSYEQYF
TRBV27	16	TRBJ2-1	CASSSGTSGMAGEQFF
TRBV4-1	18	TRBJ2-2	CASSQVKREVPNTGELFF
TRBV7-8	14	TRBJ2-7	CASSLGTGVYEQYF
TRBV7-9	16	TRBJ2-4	CASSPLKGGLENIQYF
TRBV7-8	16	TRBJ2-7	CASSPGTAGESYEQYF
TRBV2	13	TRBJ2-7	CARGRGVSYEQYF
TRBV5-4	13	TRBJ1-2	CASSSGQQYGYTF
TRBV7-9	15	TRBJ2-5	CASSRQRTTQETQYF
TRBV5-1	16	TRBJ2-1	CASNLLAGDSHNEQFF